The present T cell receptor (beta chain) was sequenced within a study of naive and memory T cell subsets (dated by TCRdb to about 2017). Concerning the study at large: The study applied an open-source, UMI-based TCR alpha and beta sequencing pipeline to sorted naive and memory peripheral blood T cell subsets. RNA was DNase-treated and reverse transcribed with TCR constant-region primers, mostly using SuperScript III. The functional CMV T cell responses agreed completely with IgG serology results. General study outcomes and caveats: In both CD4 and CD8 cells, going from naive through CM, EM and EMRA, the Gini index went up while Shannon and inverse Simpson diversity went down. Single alpha or beta chain sequences, rather than paired alpha/beta receptors, were used to define clonotypes. The abundance of TCRs followed a power law with an exponent that differed between naive and memory subsets yet stayed consistent across the three individuals. RNA-based TCR counts may be affected by expression changes linked to T cell activation and differentiation. After error correction, only a single occurrence was seen for over 90% of naive TCR sequences, so much steeper abundance distributions were produced than in memory subsets. The repertoire findings for the naive and memory subsets could not be validated, as no ground truth was available.

The receptor library was made with UMI-ligation and nested PCR. An equimolar mix of two oligonucleotides covering both TRBC1 and TRBC2 was used as the beta constant-region primer. A single-stranded oligonucleotide containing the SP2 primer and a 12-nucleotide UMI was joined to the 3' end of the cDNA by T4 RNA ligase 1. Four rounds of PCR, combining the SP2 primer with nested alpha and beta constant-region primers, were used to amplify the ligated cDNA. The ligation reaction was incubated at 16°C for about 20-25 hours. To avoid over-amplification, PCR2 was usually performed as a SYBR Green qPCR and halted once a predetermined threshold was reached. Apart from the first purification, every purification step used Agencourt AMPure XP magnetic beads. Library quantification was done by Qubit, followed by a TapeStation check on which the main peak was expected at around 650 bp. Pooled libraries were sequenced on an Illumina MiSeq using v2 2x251 paired-end kits, and typically roughly 0.85-2.2 million reads were obtained per sample. Each sample's library went into the pool at about 4.1 nM, and about 4.5-7.5% PhiX was added to help with cluster recognition. The paper's data handling went like this. Using tag matching that tolerated one base-pair mismatch, Decombinator assigned V and J genes to FASTQ reads that had been processed by Demultiplexor. Collapsinator used UMIs to correct both sequencing errors and frequency errors arising from PCR heterogeneity. CDR3Translator translated TCRs and extracted CDR3s from the conserved cysteine to the FGXG phenylalanine, flagging non-productive sequences. Gini, Shannon entropy and inverse Simpson indices were calculated on repertoires subsampled to equal numbers of UMI-defined TCRs. Power-law fits to clonotype abundance distributions were performed by maximum likelihood within the linear range. Similar UMI counts, unique TCR numbers and clonal distributions were obtained with the pipeline and with MIGEC on one naive CD8 sample. Repertoires were searched for roughly 7,300 CMV-associated CDR3 sequences compiled from VDJdb and a published dataset. TCRdb ran its own pipeline on the public reads, namely fastp trimming at Q25 and MiXCR clone calling, and kept in-frame beta chains. Every distinct CDR3 protein forms one entry, paired with its most common genes and DNA. The authors' filters were not applied to this entry. This sample gives over 20,000 distinct CDR3 sequences in total; 8% to 13% of them show up just once. The ten largest clones represent approximately 18% of the sample.

TCR alpha and beta chain libraries were amplified separately from the second PCR step onward. To determine each donor's CMV status, fresh PBMCs were stimulated overnight with CMV viral lysate, and IFNgamma production from CD4+ T cells was then assessed. CD4 T cells were positively selected with Miltenyi beads, followed by positive selection of CD8 T cells from the CD4-negative fraction. Cells were stained for CD3, CD4, CD8, CD45RA, CD27 and a live/dead dye and were sorted on a BD Aria II into four subsets based on CD45RA and CD27. Blood came from a few healthy volunteers, each fractionated into CD4 and CD8 T cells and then into four differentiation subsets. Around 120 ml of peripheral blood was collected from each donor, and PBMC were isolated from the blood using Ficoll-Paque PLUS density-gradient centrifugation. After sorting, cells were lysed in RLT buffer, RNA was extracted using a Qiagen RNeasy kit, and the extracted RNA was stored at -80 degrees C.

This clonotype was detected only a few times. It has no known antigen specificity. Per-base qualities were not stored, and no clone one base away is much larger. The TCR sequence derives from a human donor in good health. Sample: central memory CD8+ T cells from blood. Reading the label with the study, this specimen's cell subset or site is: central memory, CD45RA- CD27+.

The nucleotide sequence is given as TGTGCCAGCAGTTTAAGAGGCATCAATGAGCAGTTCTTC. It is translated as CASSLRGINEQFF. The rearrangement joined TRBV27 to TRBJ2-1, with the identity of the D gene unclear. V loses 2 bases, J loses 6 bases, and the germline ends lie 8 bases apart. The CDR3 sequence holds 13 residues, the cysteine and phenylalanine included. Only CDR3 DNA is held: 39 bases, read in frame from base 1. Via the germline V gene (reference sequence), CDR1 is MNHEY and CDR2 SMNVEV.